This passage covers 26 T cell receptor beta chains from one sample sequenced in a study of human T cells and chemical hapten exposure (dated by TCRdb to the early 2020s). The sample's time point label, in plain terms: patch test 3, about 24 weeks after DPC sensitization. The treatment or condition tag for this specimen amounts to: therapeutic diphenylcyclopropenone sensitization with weekly scalp DPC. Libraries were built with RACE. The instrument given in TCRdb is NextSeq 500. TCRdb's own reprocessing of the public reads used fastp at Q25 and MiXCR and kept productive beta chains. Rows with a matching CDR3 protein are joined into one entry that keeps the most common DNA and genes. The table for this sample lists just under 65,000 distinct CDR3 sequences; approximately 9.9% of them were counted only once. The biggest ten clones account for about 2% of the sample. The sample was whole blood, taken in connection with sensitization to the hapten diphenylcyclopropenone (DPC). Receptor source: a woman in her thirties with alopecia areata. Some clones in this sample may be carry-over from other donors' samples.

The chain combines TRBV6-1 with TRBJ2-2; D perhaps matches TRBD1 (6 bases). CDR3 length: 14 amino acids. Germline CDR1 MNHNS, CDR2 SASEGT. The V gene lost 5 bases and the J gene lost 6 bases, with 13 bases spanning the gap. CDR3: CASSLTGQSGELFF. CDR3 coding DNA: TGTGCCAGCAGTCTCACAGGGCAATCCGGGGAGCTGTTTTTT.

This clonotype was observed a handful of times. The chain recombines TRBV11-2 with TRBJ1-6, with a tentative D call TRBD1 (5 bases). Germline V gene sequence: CDR1 SGHAT, CDR2 FQNNGV. The CDR3 sequence is 18 residues long. The ends were cut back, 5 bases at V and 7 bases at J, with 24 bases in the middle. CDR3: CASSPDVGSGFSNSPLHF. CDR3 nucleotide sequence: TGTGCCAGCAGCCCAGACGTTGGGTCAGGGTTTTCGAATTCACCCCTCCACTTT.

This clonotype was picked up many times. The V gene is TRBV28, the J gene TRBJ2-3, with a tentative D call TRBD1 (5 bases). The CDR3 has 13 residues. The V gene lost 10 bases and the J gene lost 2 bases, with 13 bases spanning the gap. CDR1 and CDR2 from the germline V gene are MDHEN and SYDVKM. The CDR3 DNA is TGTGCCACTCAGACAGACTTCACAGATACGCAGTATTTT. Its protein is CATQTDFTDTQYF. The whole variable domain, remainder taken from reference TRBV28 and TRBJ2-3, is DVKVTQSSRYLVKRTGEKVFLECVQDMDHENMFWYRQDPGLGLRLIYFSYDVKMKEKGDIPEGYSVSREKKERFSLILESASTNQTSMYLCATQTDFTDTQYFGPGTRLTVL.

This clonotype was observed at least ten times. The gene calls are TRBV20-1 and TRBJ1-5; D is perhaps TRBD1 (6 bases). CDR3 length: 17 amino acids. Trimming pared 1 base from V and 0 bases from J, leaving 16 bases between. Germline CDR1 is DFQATT and CDR2 is SNEGSKA (reference sequence). Written as DNA, the CDR3 is TGCAGTGCTAGAGGGGATACGGGGGCGGCTAGCAATCAGCCCCAGCATTTT. Its protein product is CSARGDTGAASNQPQHF.

This clonotype was recorded many times. The CDR3 loop reads CASSSGYEQYF. The CDR3 DNA follows: TGTGCCAGCAGCTCCGGGTACGAGCAGTACTTC. The chain links TRBV11-2 to TRBJ2-7; no reliable D call. The germline CDR1 and CDR2 sequences are SGHAT and FQNNGV. V was trimmed by 4 bases and J by 4 bases, leaving 5 bases between them. The CDR3 totals 11 residues.

The table lists this clonotype with a few counts. V and J are TRBV14 and TRBJ2-5, with D possibly matching TRBD1 (6 bases). This CDR3 is built from 15 residues. V was trimmed by 3 bases and J by 2 bases, leaving 13 bases between them. CDR1 and CDR2 (germline): SGHDN, FVKESK. Here the CDR3 reads CASSHVRGPQETQYF. The CDR3 DNA sequence: TGTGCCAGCAGCCATGTCAGGGGTCCGCAAGAGACCCAGTACTTC.

The chain carries TRBV29-1 and TRBJ2-5; D is perhaps TRBD2 (5 bases). CDR3 size: 13 residues. Germline CDR1 is SQVTM and CDR2 is ANQGSEA. Trimming shortened V by 3 bases and J by 1 base, and 9 bases separated the two germline ends. CDR3 DNA: TGCAGCGTTGAGCGGGCCCCCCAAGAGACCCAGTACTTC. Its translation is CSVERAPQETQYF.

This clonotype was seen a few times. The rearrangement uses TRBV20-1 and TRBJ2-7; D possibly matches TRBD1 or TRBD2 (5 bases each). Trimming cost V 0 bases and J 3 bases, with 12 bases left between them. The germline V gene encodes CDR1 DFQATT and CDR2 SNEGSKA (reference sequence). The CDR3 length is 14 residues. The CDR3 loop is CSARDRDGLYEQYF. CDR3 nucleotides: TGCAGTGCTAGAGACCGGGACGGACTCTACGAGCAGTACTTC.

In its sample, this clonotype was seen many times. This chain's CDR3 is CASSSRQGALNTEAFF. The CDR3 DNA reads TGTGCCAGCAGCTCCCGACAGGGGGCTTTGAACACTGAAGCTTTCTTT. This chain joins TRBV5-4 and TRBJ1-1; 10 positions agree with TRBD1. The V segment lost 3 bases and the J segment 0 bases; nucleotides outside the gene matches: 5. Per germline, CDR1 SGHNT and CDR2 YYREEE (reference sequence). The CDR3 runs to 16 residues.

This chain uses TRBV5-6 with TRBJ2-7; 10 positions match TRBD1. V was clipped by 6 bases and J by 4 bases; unmatched bases: 4. The CDR3 is 13 residues long. Germline CDR1 and CDR2: SGHDT and YYEEEE. CDR3 loop: CASNTGQGYEQYF. CDR3 DNA sequence: TGTGCCAGCAACACGGGACAGGGGTACGAGCAGTACTTC.

J is TRBJ2-1 and V is TRBV7-2; maybe TRBD2 (5 bases). The ends were cut back, 4 bases at V and 16 bases at J, with 17 bases in the middle. Germline assignment: CDR1 SGHTA and CDR2 FQGNSA. The CDR3 is 12 amino acids. CDR3 nucleotide sequence: TGTGCCAGCAGCTCCCGGGATCACCGCCATTTCTTC. The encoded protein is CASSSRDHRHFF.

The rearrangement links TRBV11-3 to TRBJ1-5; D is unclear. V lost 5 bases, J lost 7 bases, and 18 bases lay in between. The germline V gene has CDR1 SGHNT and CDR2 YENEEA. The length of the CDR3 is 15 residues. The CDR3 sequence is CASSPYSSRGQPQHF. In nucleotides, the CDR3 is TGTGCCAGCAGCCCCTACTCATCCCGTGGGCAGCCCCAGCATTTT.

This clonotype was seen ten or more times. J is TRBJ1-1 and V is TRBV20-1; no definite D call. V lost 1 base to trimming and J lost 1 base, with 13 bases between them. The CDR3 is 15 amino acids. Germline V CDR1 and CDR2: DFQATT, SNEGSKA (reference sequence). CDR3 region: CSARGSGVGNTEAFF. In DNA, the CDR3 is TGCAGTGCTAGAGGCTCTGGGGTGGGGAACACTGAAGCTTTCTTT.

This clonotype was detected ten times or more. The rearrangement uses TRBV6-2 or TRBV6-3 and TRBJ1-1; D not resolved. The germline CDR1 and CDR2 sequences are MNHEY and SVGEGT. This CDR3 has 12 amino acids. V lost 2 bases, J lost 10 bases, and 11 bases lay in between. This chain's CDR3 is CASSYAGYRAFF. The CDR3 DNA is TGTGCCAGCAGTTACGCCGGTTACCGAGCTTTCTTT.

This clonotype turned up a few times. The chain is built from TRBV5-4 and TRBJ1-1, with 12 nucleotides matching TRBD1. The junction had 7 bases not matched to a gene; V was cut back by 0 bases and J by 10 bases. Germline V gene data show CDR1 as SGHNT and CDR2 as YYREEE (reference sequence). The CDR3 totals 15 residues. CDR3 sequence: CASSLATGQGARAFF. The CDR3 DNA reads TGTGCCAGCAGCTTGGCCACGGGACAGGGGGCGCGAGCTTTCTTT.

This clonotype has at least ten counts. This chain links TRBV10-3 with TRBJ2-4; TRBD1 agrees at 10 bases. Germline-derived CDR1 and CDR2 are ENHRY and SYGVKD. V dropped 6 bases and J dropped 7; count of bases not matched to a gene: 3. This CDR3 region has 13 residues. CDR3 residues: CAISGQGDNIQYF. The CDR3, as DNA: TGTGCCATCAGCGGACAGGGGGACAACATTCAGTACTTC.

The chain employs TRBV3-1 and TRBJ2-2; unclear D gene. Germline CDR1 reads LGHDT; CDR2 reads YNNKEL (reference sequence). The CDR3 is 15 amino acids. The ends were cut back, 4 bases at V and 4 bases at J, with 13 bases in the middle. The CDR3 spells CASSLLGSGTGELFF. The CDR3 DNA reads as TGTGCCAGCAGCCTGCTGGGCTCGGGCACCGGGGAGCTGTTTTTT. Full variable domain (outside the CDR3, taken from reference TRBV3-1 and TRBJ2-2): DTAVSQTPKYLVTQMGNDKSIKCEQNLGHDTMYWYKQDSKKFLKIMFSYNNKELIINETVPNRFSPKSPDKAHLNLHINSLELGDSAVYFCASSLLGSGTGELFFGEGSRLTVL.

This clonotype was observed many times. This chain joins TRBV12-3 or TRBV12-4 and TRBJ1-5; D is undetermined. V lost 5 bases and J 4 bases, leaving 9 bases between the germline ends. This CDR3 spans 13 amino acids. Here the CDR3 DNA reads TGTGCCAGCAGTGACGGTCCAAATCAGCCCCAGCATTTT. Translation gives CASSDGPNQPQHF.

This clonotype was picked up many times. The chain couples TRBV6-1 to TRBJ1-1; 7 bases are a match to TRBD1. Germline values: CDR1 MNHNS, CDR2 SASEGT. CDR3 size: 16 residues. The trim removed 2 bases at V and 0 bases at J, leaving 6 bases unmatched. CDR3 bases: TGTGCCAGCAGTGAATTAGACAGGGTCATGAACACTGAAGCTTTCTTT. Protein product: CASSELDRVMNTEAFF.

At least ten counts were recorded for this clonotype. The J gene is TRBJ1-5, the V gene TRBV12-3 or TRBV12-4, with TRBD1 as a possible D gene (5 bases). The ends were cut back, 1 base at V and 5 bases at J, with 9 bases in the middle. This CDR3 has 14 residues. The CDR3 here is CASSLGGTDQPQHF. In nucleotides, the CDR3 is TGTGCCAGCAGTTTAGGGGGGACTGATCAGCCCCAGCATTTT.

This clonotype was found a few times. The V call is TRBV7-2, the J call TRBJ2-1; D uncertain. Germline CDR1 is SGHTA and CDR2 is FQGNSA. This CDR3 has 12 amino acids. V shed 5 bases and J shed 4 bases, with 6 bases lying between them. The CDR3 here is CASSPGYNEQFF. The DNA for the CDR3 is TGTGCCAGCAGCCCCGGTTACAATGAGCAGTTCTTC.

The sample holds many counts of this clonotype. This chain joins TRBV11-2 and TRBJ2-3; D might be TRBD1 (8 bases). Germline V CDR1 and CDR2: SGHAT, FQNNGV. Trimming shortened V by 3 bases and J by 4 bases, and 17 bases separated the two germline ends. The CDR3 runs 16 residues. For the CDR3, the DNA is TGTGCCAGCAGCTTCAGGGGGCGGGAGTTAGCAGATACGCAGTATTTT. Its translation: CASSFRGRELADTQYF.

This clonotype was seen at least ten times. The V gene is TRBV5-1, the J gene TRBJ2-3; no clear D gene. V dropped 6 bases and J dropped 3 bases, with 14 bases sitting between them. Germline V gene data show CDR1 as SGHRS and CDR2 as YFSETQ. The CDR3 spans 14 residues. CDR3 sequence: CASKDPQATDTQYF. The CDR3 DNA is TGCGCCAGCAAGGACCCCCAAGCAACAGATACGCAGTATTTT.

This clonotype came up many times. The V and J genes are TRBV7-2 and TRBJ2-7, with TRBD2 matching over 10 bases. This CDR3 region has 14 residues. Germline assignment: CDR1 SGHTA and CDR2 FQGNSA. V lost 0 bases to trimming and J lost 4 bases; unmatched junction nucleotides: 0. CDR3 region: CASSLASGGYEQYF. For the CDR3, the DNA is TGTGCCAGCAGCTTAGCTAGCGGGGGGTACGAGCAGTACTTC.

This clonotype was recorded many times. This chain connects TRBV7-2 to TRBJ2-1; 7 positions agree with TRBD1. The CDR3 runs 14 residues. Germline CDR1 reads SGHTA; CDR2 reads FQGNSA. Trimming took 4 bases from V and 2 from J; bases not matched to a gene: 2. The CDR3 region has the DNA TGTGCCAGCAGCTGGACAGGACCCTACAATGAGCAGTTCTTC. Its protein product is CASSWTGPYNEQFF.

This clonotype was seen a few times. V gene TRBV5-4 combines with J gene TRBJ2-2; a weak D match, TRBD1 (6 bases). The CDR3 runs 16 residues. V dropped 1 base and J dropped 3 bases, with 13 bases sitting between them. CDR1 and CDR2 from the germline V gene are SGHNT and YYREEE (reference sequence). The CDR3 sequence: CASSLIGQIYTGELFF. The CDR3 DNA is TGTGCCAGCAGCTTGATTGGACAGATTTACACCGGGGAGCTGTTTTTT.